This T cell receptor beta chain was sequenced for a study of identical twins. The CDR3 length is 15 residues. After removal of 4 bases from V and 4 bases from J, the junction contained 6 bases not matched to a gene. Germline V CDR1 and CDR2: SGHRS, YFSETQ. Carrying unique molecular identifiers, the cDNA also gained a universal primer site through template switching. Each CDR3 protein gets one entry after TCRdb re-called the 5' RACE reads with MiXCR. The sample holds a few hundred thousand distinct CDR3 sequences, roughly 15% seen once. These data were also reused for a study on yellow fever vaccine responses in identical twins. That investigation notes: Twins showed a vaccine T cell response that reportedly seemed partly convergent, partly personalized.

This chain links TRBV5-1 with TRBJ2-3; 10 bases map to TRBD2. The source is a woman aged 18-29 years in good health. The sample taken for sequencing was CD4+ T cells sorted from blood. DNA for the CDR3: TGCGCCAGCAGCACCACTAGCGGGAAGGCAGATACGCAGTATTTT. This gives the protein CASSTTSGKADTQYF.